This TCR beta chain was sequenced during a study of blood T cells in healthy people across ages. Study-wide points: Roughly linearly, TCR beta diversity per million T cells fell as age increased.

This CDR3 region has 17 residues. In germline, CDR1 is LNHDA, CDR2 SQIVND (reference sequence). V lost 7 bases and J lost 0, with 18 bases in between. Approximately 9.6 milliliters of peripheral blood were drawn from each donor into EDTA-treated tubes. Of note for this clonotype: What it binds is not known.

Together with a sample-barcoded 5' primer, a J-beta primer mix was included in a second PCR lasting about 6 to 12 cycles. Each cDNA molecule was tagged by a template-switch adaptor that had 12 random nucleotides. Every sample returned 2.5 million or more CDR3-containing paired-end reads. TCRdb fed the 5' RACE reads into MiXCR, producing one record per CDR3 protein. This sample yields around 1,500,000 distinct CDR3 sequences, of which roughly 30% are seen a single time; roughly 8% belongs to the top ten. The source material was blood. This receptor was identified in a woman younger than 45 in good health. The chain uses TRBV19 and TRBJ1-4, with a weak D call TRBD1 (5 bases). The DNA for the CDR3 is TGTGCCAGTACCGGCGCGGGGCGAAGAGCAACTAATGAAAAACTGTTTTTT. It is translated as CASTGAGRRATNEKLFF.